A selection of T cell receptor beta chains follows, all from one sample in a study of T-cell memory formation after mild COVID-19. TCRdb re-analysed the 5' RACE reads in MiXCR, keeping a single row per CDR3 protein. The repertoire consists of hundreds of thousands of distinct CDR3 sequences, with about a fifth occurring once and the leading ten covering approximately 13%. Sequences were obtained from PBMCs or a T cell subset sorted from them (not recorded which). The source is an adult woman who had mild COVID-19 (a few samples of this study predate the infection). Cell type and time point are not known. The CDR3 runs from the conserved cysteine through the conserved F or W. The D gene is left open where the match is weak. Some rows mark clone size as missing; the rest say once, few, many or name a class of expanded clone.

v_gene,d_gene,abundance,j_gene,CDR3aa,CDR3nt
TRBV30,NA,few,TRBJ2-7,CAWSVLGSIYEQYF,TGTGCCTGGAGTGTACTTGGCAGTATTTACGAGCAGTACTTC
TRBV5-1,NA,once,TRBJ1-1,CASSFGRGGRAEAFF,TGCGCCAGCAGCTTCGGCAGGGGAGGCAGGGCTGAAGCTTTCTTT
TRBV7-8,TRBD2,many,TRBJ2-7,CASRGREGPDYEQYF,TGTGCCAGCAGGGGGAGGGAGGGCCCAGACTACGAGCAGTACTTC
TRBV7-2,NA,NA,TRBJ2-5,CASSLYGHQETQYF,TGTGCCAGCAGCTTATACGGTCATCAAGAGACCCAGTACTTC
TRBV2,TRBD2,NA,TRBJ2-3,CASSVTQRGPTDTQYF,TGTGCCAGCAGTGTAACCCAGCGGGGGCCCACAGATACGCAGTATTTT
TRBV5-4,TRBD1,NA,TRBJ2-7,CASSSGQEYLEYF,TGTGCCAGCAGCTCGGGACAGGAATATTTGGAGTACTTC
TRBV4-1,NA,many,TRBJ2-3,CASSQTAGTDTQYF,TGCGCCAGCAGCCAGACGGCCGGCACAGATACGCAGTATTTT
TRBV5-1,NA,NA,TRBJ1-1,CASRTGGGNTEAFF,TGCGCCAGCAGGACGGGAGGAGGGAACACTGAAGCTTTCTTT
TRBV5-1,NA,NA,TRBJ2-7,CASSLALTGHEQYF,TGCGCCAGCAGCTTGGCCCTGACTGGGCACGAGCAGTACTTC
TRBV9,TRBD1,few,TRBJ1-2,CASSLQMSGDSPSHGYTF,TGTGCCAGCAGCCTCCAGATGTCCGGGGACAGTCCGAGCCATGGCTACACCTTC
TRBV20-1,NA,NA,TRBJ2-1,CSARDDGSSYNEQFF,TGCAGTGCTAGAGATGACGGGAGCTCCTACAATGAGCAGTTCTTC
TRBV5-1,NA,NA,TRBJ1-1,CASSFRPEKTEAFF,TGCGCCAGCAGTTTTCGGCCCGAGAAGACTGAAGCTTTCTTT
TRBV6-5,NA,NA,TRBJ1-4,CASSSPHGGDTEKLFF,TGTGCCAGCAGCAGTCCCCATGGGGGGGACACTGAAAAACTGTTTTTT
TRBV27,TRBD1,few,TRBJ1-5,CASSFAGTGGDQPQHF,TGTGCCAGCAGTTTCGCCGGGACAGGGGGCGATCAGCCCCAGCATTTT
TRBV29-1,TRBD1,NA,TRBJ1-6,CSVARGTGNSPLHF,TGCAGCGTTGCGAGGGGGACAGGGAATTCACCCCTCCACTTT
TRBV5-5,NA,NA,TRBJ1-2,CASSSTGVNSHGYTF,TGTGCCAGCAGCTCCACCGGGGTGAATTCTCATGGCTACACCTTC
TRBV2,TRBD2,NA,TRBJ2-1,CASREGLAGVTYNEQFF,TGTGCCAGCAGGGAGGGACTAGCGGGAGTAACGTACAATGAGCAGTTCTTC
TRBV20-1,NA,few,TRBJ1-1,CSAPSARRFEGEAFF,TGCAGTGCTCCCAGTGCACGGAGGTTTGAGGGTGAAGCTTTCTTT
TRBV7-7,TRBD2,few,TRBJ2-1,CASSSSSPREGRRGEQFF,TGTGCTAGCAGCTCCTCCTCTCCGCGGGAGGGCCGGAGAGGTGAGCAGTTCTTC
TRBV7-8,TRBD2,few,TRBJ2-3,CASSRPSSGRGDTQYF,TGTGCCAGCAGCCGACCATCTAGCGGGAGAGGTGATACGCAGTATTTT
TRBV5-1,NA,many,TRBJ2-3,CASSLEIRSTDTQYF,TGCGCCAGCAGCTTGGAAATTAGGAGCACAGATACGCAGTATTTT
TRBV7-7,NA,many,TRBJ2-5,CASSFSPNPGEETQYF,TGTGCTAGCAGCTTCTCCCCGAACCCGGGAGAAGAGACCCAGTACTTC
TRBV28,TRBD2,NA,TRBJ2-7,CASNPPAGGPKSYEQYF,TGTGCCAGCAACCCCCCAGCGGGGGGGCCTAAGTCCTACGAGCAGTACTTC